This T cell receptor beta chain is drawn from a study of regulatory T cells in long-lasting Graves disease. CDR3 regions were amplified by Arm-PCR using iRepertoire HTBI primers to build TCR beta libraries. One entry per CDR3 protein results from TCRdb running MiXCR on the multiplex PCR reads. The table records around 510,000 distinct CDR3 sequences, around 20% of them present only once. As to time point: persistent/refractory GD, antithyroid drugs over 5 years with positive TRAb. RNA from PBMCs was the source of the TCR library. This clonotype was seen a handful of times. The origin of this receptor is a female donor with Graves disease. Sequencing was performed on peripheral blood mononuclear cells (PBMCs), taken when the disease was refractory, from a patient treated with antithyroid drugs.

CDR3 DNA: TGTGCCAGCAGTCCGCAGGGGGCAATTTCTGGGGCCAACGTCCTGACTTTC. Translation gives CASSPQGAISGANVLTF. The chain joins TRBV6-1 to TRBJ2-6, with 8 bases aligning to TRBD1. The CDR3 is 17 amino acids. Trimming cost V 5 bases and J 1 base; bases outside gene matches: 7. Germline V gene sequence: CDR1 MNHNS, CDR2 SASEGT.